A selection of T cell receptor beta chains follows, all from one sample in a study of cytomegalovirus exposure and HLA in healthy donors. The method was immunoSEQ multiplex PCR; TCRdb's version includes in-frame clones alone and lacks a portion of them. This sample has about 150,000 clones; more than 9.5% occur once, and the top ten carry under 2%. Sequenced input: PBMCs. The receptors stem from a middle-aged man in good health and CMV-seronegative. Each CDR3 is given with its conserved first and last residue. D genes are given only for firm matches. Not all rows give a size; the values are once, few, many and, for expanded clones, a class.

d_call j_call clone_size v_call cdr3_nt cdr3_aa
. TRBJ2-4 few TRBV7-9 TGTGCCAGCAGCTTAGCAAAGGGGGACGCCAAAAACATTCAGTACTTC CASSLAKGDAKNIQYF
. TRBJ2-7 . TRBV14 TGTGCCAGCAGCACTAATCGAGTAGGAAAGTACTTC CASSTNRVGKYF
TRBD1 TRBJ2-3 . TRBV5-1 TGCGCCACCACACCCGGGACAGCGACAGATACGCAGTATTTT CATTPGTATDTQYF
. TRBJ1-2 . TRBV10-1 TGCGCCAGCAGTGACGACAGGATACCCTATGGCTACACCTTC CASSDDRIPYGYTF
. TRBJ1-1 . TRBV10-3 TGTGCCATCAGTGAGGGACTTGGGCAAGAAGCTTTCTTT CAISEGLGQEAFF
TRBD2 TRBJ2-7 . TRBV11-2 TGTGCCAGCAGCTTAGCGGCGGGAGCAGGGGAGCAGTACTTC CASSLAAGAGEQYF
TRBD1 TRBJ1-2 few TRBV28 TGTGCCAGCAGTCCCCTGGGACAGTTGCCCTTCTATGGCTACACCTTC CASSPLGQLPFYGYTF
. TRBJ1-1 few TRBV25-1 TGTGCCAGCAGTGAATTACGGGGGATGAACACTGAAGCTTTCTTT CASSELRGMNTEAFF
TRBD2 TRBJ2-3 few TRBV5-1 TGCGCCAGCAGCTCCGTAGCGGGGCGGGCAGATACGCAGTATTTT CASSSVAGRADTQYF
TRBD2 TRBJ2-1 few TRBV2 TGTGCCAGCAGCCTAACTAGCGGGAGGGCCGTCGATGAGCAGTTCTTC CASSLTSGRAVDEQFF
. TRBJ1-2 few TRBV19 TGTGCCAGTAGTAACGGGAACTATGGCTACACCTTC CASSNGNYGYTF
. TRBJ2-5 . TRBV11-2 TGTGCCAGCGGCAGACCTCAGGTCAGACAAGAGACCCAGTACTTC CASGRPQVRQETQYF
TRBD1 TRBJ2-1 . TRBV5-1 TGCGCCAGCAGCTTGCAGGACAGGGGTTACAATGAGCAGTTCTTC CASSLQDRGYNEQFF